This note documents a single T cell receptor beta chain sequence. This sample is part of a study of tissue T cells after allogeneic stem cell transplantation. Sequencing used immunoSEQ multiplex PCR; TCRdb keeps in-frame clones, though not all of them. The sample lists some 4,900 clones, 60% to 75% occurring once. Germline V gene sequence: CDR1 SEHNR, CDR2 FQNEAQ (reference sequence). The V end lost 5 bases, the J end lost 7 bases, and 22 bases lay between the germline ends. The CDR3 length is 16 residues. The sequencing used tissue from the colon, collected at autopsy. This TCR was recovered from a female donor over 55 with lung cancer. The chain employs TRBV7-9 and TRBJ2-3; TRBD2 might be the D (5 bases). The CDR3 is CASSPGLRSGVHTQYF. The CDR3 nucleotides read TGTGCCAGCAGCCCCGGACTGAGGAGTGGGGTACATACGCAGTATTTT.